This TCR beta chain derives from a study of T cells in Graves' hyperthyroidism and ophthalmopathy. The germline CDR1 and CDR2 sequences are SGDLS and YYNGEE. V lost 0 bases and J 10 bases, leaving 8 bases between the germline ends. The CDR3 is made up of 12 amino acids. The investigators amplified TCR beta CDR3 regions from RNA transcripts. Initially, a first-round RT-PCR of the TCR CDR3 employed the HTBI primer set. TCRdb independently ran MiXCR on the multiplex PCR reads; one entry per CDR3 protein. The repertoire holds 500,000 to 750,000 distinct CDR3 sequences, with 14% as singletons. Based on clinical symptoms, serum thyroxine and TRAb, thyroid ultrasound and orbital computed tomography, diagnoses were reached. This clonotype was seen repeatedly, ten times or more.

The chain combines TRBV9 with TRBJ2-1; no definite D call. Material for sequencing was blood. The receptor comes from a woman aged 18 to 35 with Graves' ophthalmopathy. In DNA, the CDR3 is TGTGCCAGCAGCGTAGCGGTATCAGAGCAGTTCTTC. Its protein is CASSVAVSEQFF.